The rows below give T cell receptor beta chains drawn from one sample of a study of neurological immune-mediated disorders. TCRdb re-derived calls from the 5' RACE reads in MiXCR, one entry per CDR3 protein. The profile shows about 50,000 distinct CDR3 sequences, approximately 10% of them singletons. Sequencing used PBMCs. These receptors were collected from a man between 65 and 85 years old with HTLV-1-associated myelopathy (HAM/TSP). Both conserved end residues are part of each CDR3. A D gene is named only where the DNA matches it firmly. Clone sizes are given selectively: once, few, many, or a class where the clone is expanded.

d_gene: -
abundance: many
j_gene: TRBJ2-6
v_gene: TRBV5-5
CDR3nt: TGTGCCAGCAGCCCCGGATCTTACTCTGGGGCCAACGTCCTGACTTTC
CDR3aa: CASSPGSYSGANVLTF

d_gene: TRBD1
abundance: many
j_gene: TRBJ2-2
v_gene: TRBV20-1
CDR3nt: TGCAGTGCTCCGAACAGGGGGGAGGTCGGCACCGGGGAGCTGTTTTTT
CDR3aa: CSAPNRGEVGTGELFF

d_gene: -
abundance: many
j_gene: TRBJ2-7
v_gene: TRBV4-3
CDR3nt: TGCGCCAGCAGCCAAGGGGCTAGTTCTCGCGAGCAGTACTTC
CDR3aa: CASSQGASSREQYF

d_gene: TRBD2
abundance: many
j_gene: TRBJ2-1
v_gene: TRBV20-1
CDR3nt: TGCAGTGCTAGAGGTCTTCTAGCGGGAGACTACAATGAGCAGTTCTTC
CDR3aa: CSARGLLAGDYNEQFF

d_gene: TRBD2
abundance: many
j_gene: TRBJ2-3
v_gene: TRBV20-1
CDR3nt: TGCAGTGCTGGCGGGACTAGCGGGAGGGCCCCCACAGATACGCAGTATTTT
CDR3aa: CSAGGTSGRAPTDTQYF

d_gene: TRBD2
abundance: many
j_gene: TRBJ2-1
v_gene: TRBV11-2
CDR3nt: TGTGCCAGCAGCTTAGGACTAGCGGCTTGGAGCTCCTACAATGAGCAGTTCTTC
CDR3aa: CASSLGLAAWSSYNEQFF

d_gene: TRBD2
abundance: many
j_gene: TRBJ2-3
v_gene: TRBV12-3/TRBV12-4
CDR3nt: TGTGCCAGCAGCCGGATAGCGGGGGGCACAGATACGCAGTATTTT
CDR3aa: CASSRIAGGTDTQYF

d_gene: -
abundance: many
j_gene: TRBJ2-1
v_gene: TRBV5-1
CDR3nt: TGCGCCAGCAGCTCGGGTACCTCCTACAATGAGCAGTTCTTC
CDR3aa: CASSSGTSYNEQFF

d_gene: -
abundance: many
j_gene: TRBJ2-6
v_gene: TRBV9
CDR3nt: TGTGCCAGCAGCGTAGGCTGGGGAAGCTCTGGGGCCAACGTCCTGACTTTC
CDR3aa: CASSVGWGSSGANVLTF

d_gene: -
abundance: many
j_gene: TRBJ2-7
v_gene: TRBV7-2
CDR3nt: TGTGCCAGCAGCTTAGCAGGTAGTCGACACGAGCAGTACTTC
CDR3aa: CASSLAGSRHEQYF

d_gene: TRBD1
abundance: -
j_gene: TRBJ2-1
v_gene: TRBV10-3
CDR3nt: TGTGCCATCAGTCAAGAGACAGGGGCGTACAATGAGCAGTTCTTC
CDR3aa: CAISQETGAYNEQFF

d_gene: TRBD1
abundance: once
j_gene: TRBJ2-7
v_gene: TRBV28
CDR3nt: TGTGCCAGCACCTCCTGGGACAGGGGGCTAAACGAGCAGTACTTC
CDR3aa: CASTSWDRGLNEQYF

d_gene: TRBD2
abundance: many
j_gene: TRBJ2-7
v_gene: TRBV20-1
CDR3nt: TGCAGTGCTAGACCCCCGGGACTAGCGGGAGGGTACGAGCAGTACTTC
CDR3aa: CSARPPGLAGGYEQYF

d_gene: -
abundance: many
j_gene: TRBJ2-1
v_gene: TRBV4-1
CDR3nt: TGCGCCAGCAGCCTTTTTTTTTTGTTAGCGGACTACAATGAGCAGTTCTTC
CDR3aa: CASSLFFLLADYNEQFF

d_gene: -
abundance: many
j_gene: TRBJ2-1
v_gene: TRBV7-7
CDR3nt: TGTGCCAGCAGCTTGTACCGGGACCTAAATGAGCAGTTCTTC
CDR3aa: CASSLYRDLNEQFF

d_gene: -
abundance: many
j_gene: TRBJ2-7
v_gene: TRBV7-2
CDR3nt: TGTGCCAGCAGCTTAGCTTGGGCTAGCTACGAGCAGTACTTC
CDR3aa: CASSLAWASYEQYF

d_gene: -
abundance: -
j_gene: TRBJ2-7
v_gene: TRBV4-3
CDR3nt: TGCGCCATCATCCAAGGACAGTCCTCCTACGAGCAGTACTTC
CDR3aa: CAIIQGQSSYEQYF

d_gene: -
abundance: medium-sized
j_gene: TRBJ1-1
v_gene: TRBV20-1
CDR3nt: TGCAGTGCTAGAGCCACTGAAGCTTTCTTT
CDR3aa: CSARATEAFF

d_gene: -
abundance: many
j_gene: TRBJ2-6
v_gene: TRBV5-1
CDR3nt: TGCGCCAGCAGCTTGTACTCTGGGGCCAACGTCCTGACTTTC
CDR3aa: CASSLYSGANVLTF

d_gene: TRBD1
abundance: many
j_gene: TRBJ2-7
v_gene: TRBV6-1
CDR3nt: TGTGCCAGCAGGATGGGACAGGGGGGGGAGCAGTACTTC
CDR3aa: CASRMGQGGEQYF

d_gene: -
abundance: many
j_gene: TRBJ2-2
v_gene: TRBV21-1
CDR3nt: TGTGCCAGCAGTCCACCGGGACAGGGGGCCGGGGAGCTGTTTTTT
CDR3aa: CASSPPGQGAGELFF

d_gene: TRBD1
abundance: many
j_gene: TRBJ2-2
v_gene: TRBV15
CDR3nt: TGTGCCACCAGCAGAGATCGAAACAGGGGTGCCGGGGAGCTGTTTTTT
CDR3aa: CATSRDRNRGAGELFF

d_gene: TRBD2
abundance: -
j_gene: TRBJ2-2
v_gene: TRBV6-6
CDR3nt: TGTGCCAGCACTTATTCCCCCCCGACTAGCGGGAGGGGCCCAACCGGGGCGCTGTTTTTT
CDR3aa: CASTYSPPTSGRGPTGALFF

d_gene: -
abundance: many
j_gene: TRBJ2-7
v_gene: TRBV25-1
CDR3nt: TGTGCCAGCAGTGATTCCGGGATAAAACCCTACGAGCAGTACTTC
CDR3aa: CASSDSGIKPYEQYF

d_gene: -
abundance: once
j_gene: TRBJ2-1
v_gene: TRBV7-6
CDR3nt: TGTGCCAGAAGCTTAGGCCACTCGTACCCGCAGTTCTTC
CDR3aa: CARSLGHSYPQFF

d_gene: -
abundance: many
j_gene: TRBJ2-6
v_gene: TRBV29-1
CDR3nt: TGCAGCGTTGCGGGGGTCGGGGGCTCTGGGGCCAACGTCCTGACTTTC
CDR3aa: CSVAGVGGSGANVLTF

d_gene: TRBD2
abundance: many
j_gene: TRBJ2-3
v_gene: TRBV12-3/TRBV12-4
CDR3nt: TGTGCCAGCAGAACTAGCGGAGTCACAGATACGCAGTATTTT
CDR3aa: CASRTSGVTDTQYF

d_gene: -
abundance: many
j_gene: TRBJ2-4
v_gene: TRBV20-1
CDR3nt: TGCAGTGCCCCCGGGGCTCAAAACAACATTCAGTACTTC
CDR3aa: CSAPGAQNNIQYF

d_gene: -
abundance: many
j_gene: TRBJ2-7
v_gene: TRBV9
CDR3nt: TGTGCCAGCAGCCTCCGGGACGGGGGCGAGCAGTACTTC
CDR3aa: CASSLRDGGEQYF

d_gene: TRBD2
abundance: many
j_gene: TRBJ2-1
v_gene: TRBV5-6
CDR3nt: TGTGCCAGCAGCTCGAAAGGGACTAGCGGGAGAAATGAGCAGTTCTTC
CDR3aa: CASSSKGTSGRNEQFF

d_gene: TRBD1
abundance: many
j_gene: TRBJ2-2
v_gene: TRBV19
CDR3nt: TGTGCCAGTAGTGCGGACAGGGGATTCAGCACCGGGGAGCTGTTTTTT
CDR3aa: CASSADRGFSTGELFF

d_gene: TRBD1
abundance: many
j_gene: TRBJ2-1
v_gene: TRBV18
CDR3nt: TGTGCCAGCTCACCTCCAGGACAGGGCGTTGATGAGCAGTTCTTC
CDR3aa: CASSPPGQGVDEQFF

d_gene: TRBD2
abundance: many
j_gene: TRBJ2-1
v_gene: TRBV5-1
CDR3nt: TGCGCCAGCAGCTTGGAGGGCGGGAGATATAACAATGAGCAGTTCTTC
CDR3aa: CASSLEGGRYNNEQFF

d_gene: TRBD1
abundance: many
j_gene: TRBJ1-4
v_gene: TRBV7-2
CDR3nt: TGTGCCAGCAGCTTGGCAGGGGCAGGGGGCTATGAAAAACTGTTTTTT
CDR3aa: CASSLAGAGGYEKLFF

d_gene: TRBD2
abundance: many
j_gene: TRBJ2-1
v_gene: TRBV5-1
CDR3nt: TGCGCCAGCAGCTTGGAGGCTAGCGGGTACAATGAGCAGTTCTTC
CDR3aa: CASSLEASGYNEQFF

d_gene: -
abundance: many
j_gene: TRBJ2-5
v_gene: TRBV12-3/TRBV12-4
CDR3nt: TGTGCCAGCAGTTCCCGGAACTTAAAGACGGGGACCCAGTACTTC
CDR3aa: CASSSRNLKTGTQYF

d_gene: -
abundance: many
j_gene: TRBJ2-3
v_gene: TRBV5-5
CDR3nt: TGTGCCAGCAGCACCCCAGGGGCAGATACGCAGTATTTT
CDR3aa: CASSTPGADTQYF

d_gene: -
abundance: many
j_gene: TRBJ2-6
v_gene: TRBV7-9
CDR3nt: TGTGCCAGCAGCTTAGGTAGGGCCAACGTCCTGACTTTC
CDR3aa: CASSLGRANVLTF

d_gene: -
abundance: many
j_gene: TRBJ2-7
v_gene: TRBV7-9
CDR3nt: TGTGCCAGCAGCTTAGTAACAGCCCTTAAAGACGAGCAGTACTTC
CDR3aa: CASSLVTALKDEQYF

d_gene: TRBD2
abundance: few
j_gene: TRBJ2-1
v_gene: TRBV20-1
CDR3nt: TGCAGTGCTAGAGATCCCTCATTAACTAGCGGGAGGGAGGGTGAGCAGTTCTTC
CDR3aa: CSARDPSLTSGREGEQFF

d_gene: -
abundance: many
j_gene: TRBJ2-3
v_gene: TRBV28
CDR3nt: TGTGCCAGCACAAGTCGGGGGGCGAGGTATTTT
CDR3aa: CASTSRGARYF

d_gene: -
abundance: many
j_gene: TRBJ2-2
v_gene: TRBV5-1
CDR3nt: TGCGCCAGCAGCCTTCGGGGGACCACGAACACCGGGGAGCTGTTTTTT
CDR3aa: CASSLRGTTNTGELFF

d_gene: TRBD1
abundance: many
j_gene: TRBJ1-1
v_gene: TRBV2
CDR3nt: TGTGCCACCCAAAGGGCGGGACAGGGGATGAACACTGAAGCTTTCTTT
CDR3aa: CATQRAGQGMNTEAFF

d_gene: TRBD2
abundance: many
j_gene: TRBJ2-1
v_gene: TRBV7-2
CDR3nt: TGTGCCAGCAGCTTATCGACGGGAGGGCCGTCAAATGAGCAGTTCTTC
CDR3aa: CASSLSTGGPSNEQFF

d_gene: -
abundance: many
j_gene: TRBJ1-1
v_gene: TRBV7-2
CDR3nt: TGTGCCAGCAGCTTATTCGGGGGTACTGAAGCTTTCTTT
CDR3aa: CASSLFGGTEAFF

d_gene: TRBD2
abundance: many
j_gene: TRBJ2-7
v_gene: TRBV4-3
CDR3nt: TGCGCCAGCAGCCTCCGACTAGCAGACGACTACGAGCAGTACTTC
CDR3aa: CASSLRLADDYEQYF

d_gene: TRBD2
abundance: many
j_gene: TRBJ2-7
v_gene: TRBV6-2/TRBV6-3
CDR3nt: TGTGCCAGCGGTCGGCTAGCGGGACCCTACGAGCAGTACTTC
CDR3aa: CASGRLAGPYEQYF